This T cell receptor (beta chain) was sequenced during a study of Ad26.COV2.S vaccination and SARS-CoV-2 variants. Whole-study context: Donor was in the COV1001 Ad26.COV2.S trial arm. The study gave Ad26.COV2.S intramuscularly, once or twice 56 days apart. The study, taken as a whole, reports: The study found higher spike-specific TCR breadth in vaccine than placebo recipients.

Comments on this clone: Its antigen is unknown.

Treatment indicated: over 15 received Ad26.COV2.S at low or high dose, single or two shots; about 5 received placebo; per-sample allocation not given. Day 63 after the first vaccine or placebo injection was the time point for sampling. This CDR3 comprises 14 residues. Trimming stripped 1 base from V and 4 bases from J, with 10 bases between. Germline CDR1 is SGHTS and CDR2 is YDEGEE. Measured with immunoSEQ multiplex PCR; TCRdb has only the in-frame clones, and not every one. The sample lists 290,000 or so clones, around 87% occurring once. Here the sequenced sample was peripheral blood, taken in a trial of Ad26.COV2.S vaccine versus placebo. The sequence derives from a person aged 18-60 years who received the Ad26.COV2.S COVID-19 vaccine or a placebo. The V gene is TRBV5-8, the J gene TRBJ2-3; tentatively, D is TRBD2 (5 bases). The CDR3, as DNA: TGTGCCAGCAGCTTGCTGGCTAGCCCAGATACGCAGTATTTT. Translated, it gives CASSLLASPDTQYF. Supplemented by reference TRBV5-8 and TRBJ2-3, the full variable domain reads EAGVTQSPTHLIKTRGQQATLRCSPISGHTSVYWYQQALGLGLQFLLWYDEGEERNRGNFPPRFSGRQFPNYSSELNVNALELEDSALYLCASSLLASPDTQYFGPGTRLTVL.